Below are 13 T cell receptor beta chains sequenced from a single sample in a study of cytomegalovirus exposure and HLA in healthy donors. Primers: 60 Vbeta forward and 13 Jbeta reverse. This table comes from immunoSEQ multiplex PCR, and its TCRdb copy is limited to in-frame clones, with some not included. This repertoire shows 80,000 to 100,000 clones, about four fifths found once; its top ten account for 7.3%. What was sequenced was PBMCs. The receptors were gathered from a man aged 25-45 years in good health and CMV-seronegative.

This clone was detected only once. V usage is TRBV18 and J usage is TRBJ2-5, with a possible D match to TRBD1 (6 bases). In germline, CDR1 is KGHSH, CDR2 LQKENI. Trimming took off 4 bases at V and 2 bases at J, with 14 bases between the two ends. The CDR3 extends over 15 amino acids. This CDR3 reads CASSLQGGTQETQYF. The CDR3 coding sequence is TGTGCCAGCTCACTACAAGGGGGTACACAAGAGACCCAGTACTTC.

The CDR3 coding sequence is TGTGCCAGCAGCCACCCCTGGGCCCTGAACCCCTACGAGCAGTACTTC. Translated, it gives CASSHPWALNPYEQYF. V usage is TRBV11-2 and J usage is TRBJ2-7; D not resolved. From germline, CDR1 is SGHAT and CDR2 FQNNGV. V gave up 5 bases and J gave up 2 bases, with 19 bases separating them. This CDR3 has 16 amino acids.

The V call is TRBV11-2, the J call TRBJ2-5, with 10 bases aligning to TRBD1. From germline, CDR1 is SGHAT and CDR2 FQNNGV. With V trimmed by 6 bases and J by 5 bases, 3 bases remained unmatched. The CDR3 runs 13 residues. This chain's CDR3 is CASRTGGRETQYF. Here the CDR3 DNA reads TGTGCCAGCAGGACAGGGGGCAGGGAGACCCAGTACTTC.

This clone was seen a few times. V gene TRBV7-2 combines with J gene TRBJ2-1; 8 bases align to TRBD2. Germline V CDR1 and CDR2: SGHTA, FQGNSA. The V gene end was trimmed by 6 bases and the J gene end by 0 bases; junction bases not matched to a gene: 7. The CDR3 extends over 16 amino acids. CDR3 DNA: TGTGCCAGCAGATTCATAGCGGGGAGCTCCTACAATGAGCAGTTCTTC. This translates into CASRFIAGSSYNEQFF.

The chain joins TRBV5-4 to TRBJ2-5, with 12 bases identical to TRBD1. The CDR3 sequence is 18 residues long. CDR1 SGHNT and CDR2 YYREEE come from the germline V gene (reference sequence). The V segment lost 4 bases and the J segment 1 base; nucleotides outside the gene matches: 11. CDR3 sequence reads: CASSRGQGALRIQETQYF. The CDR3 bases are TGTGCCAGCAGCCGGGGACAGGGGGCGCTTCGGATCCAAGAGACCCAGTACTTC.

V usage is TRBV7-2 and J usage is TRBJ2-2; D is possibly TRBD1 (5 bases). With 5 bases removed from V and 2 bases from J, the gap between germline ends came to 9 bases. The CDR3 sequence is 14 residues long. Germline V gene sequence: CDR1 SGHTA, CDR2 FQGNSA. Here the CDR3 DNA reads TGTGCCAGCAGCCAGGACATTAACACCGGGGAGCTGTTTTTT. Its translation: CASSQDINTGELFF.

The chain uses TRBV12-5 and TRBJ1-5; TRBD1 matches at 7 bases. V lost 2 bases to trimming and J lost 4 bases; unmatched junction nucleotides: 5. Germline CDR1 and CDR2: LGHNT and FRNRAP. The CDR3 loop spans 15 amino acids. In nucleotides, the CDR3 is TGTGCTAGTGGTTTGTCCGCAGGGGGTAATCAGCCCCAGCATTTT. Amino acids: CASGLSAGGNQPQHF.

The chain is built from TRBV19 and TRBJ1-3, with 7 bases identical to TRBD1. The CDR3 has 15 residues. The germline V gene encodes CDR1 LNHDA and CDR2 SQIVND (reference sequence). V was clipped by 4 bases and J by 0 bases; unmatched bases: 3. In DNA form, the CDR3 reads TGTGCCAGTAGTAAGGGACAGATCTCTGGAAACACCATATATTTT. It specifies CASSKGQISGNTIYF.

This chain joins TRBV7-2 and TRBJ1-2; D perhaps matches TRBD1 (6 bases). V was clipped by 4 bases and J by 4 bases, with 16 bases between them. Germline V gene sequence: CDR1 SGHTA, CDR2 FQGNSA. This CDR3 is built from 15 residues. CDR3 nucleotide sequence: TGTGCCAGCAGCTCCTATACAGGGTGGATCTATGGCTACACCTTC. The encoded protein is CASSSYTGWIYGYTF.

The CDR3 coding sequence is TGCGCCAGCAGCTTGGACAGGGGTCCTAATCAGCCCCAGCATTTT. It encodes CASSLDRGPNQPQHF. The genes are TRBV5-1 and TRBJ1-5, with TRBD1 matching 7 bases. V dropped 0 bases and J dropped 4; count of bases not matched to a gene: 4. This CDR3 is built from 15 residues. Germline V CDR1 and CDR2: SGHRS, YFSETQ.

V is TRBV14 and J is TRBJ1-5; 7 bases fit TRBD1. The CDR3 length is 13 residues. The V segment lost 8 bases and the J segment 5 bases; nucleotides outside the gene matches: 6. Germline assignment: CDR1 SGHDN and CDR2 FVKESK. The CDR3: CASARDSDQPQHF. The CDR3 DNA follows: TGTGCCAGCGCCCGGGACAGCGATCAGCCCCAGCATTTT.

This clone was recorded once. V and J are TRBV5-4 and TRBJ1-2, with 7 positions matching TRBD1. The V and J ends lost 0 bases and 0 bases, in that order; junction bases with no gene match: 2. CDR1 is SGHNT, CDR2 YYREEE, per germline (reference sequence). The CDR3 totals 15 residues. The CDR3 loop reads CASSLGQGSNYGYTF. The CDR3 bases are TGTGCCAGCAGCTTGGGACAGGGTTCTAACTATGGCTACACCTTC.

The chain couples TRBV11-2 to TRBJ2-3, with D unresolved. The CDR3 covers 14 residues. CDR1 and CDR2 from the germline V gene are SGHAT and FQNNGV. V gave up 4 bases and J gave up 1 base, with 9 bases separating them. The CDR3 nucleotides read TGTGCCAGCAGCTCCCCACTCGGCACAGATACGCAGTATTTT. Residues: CASSSPLGTDTQYF.